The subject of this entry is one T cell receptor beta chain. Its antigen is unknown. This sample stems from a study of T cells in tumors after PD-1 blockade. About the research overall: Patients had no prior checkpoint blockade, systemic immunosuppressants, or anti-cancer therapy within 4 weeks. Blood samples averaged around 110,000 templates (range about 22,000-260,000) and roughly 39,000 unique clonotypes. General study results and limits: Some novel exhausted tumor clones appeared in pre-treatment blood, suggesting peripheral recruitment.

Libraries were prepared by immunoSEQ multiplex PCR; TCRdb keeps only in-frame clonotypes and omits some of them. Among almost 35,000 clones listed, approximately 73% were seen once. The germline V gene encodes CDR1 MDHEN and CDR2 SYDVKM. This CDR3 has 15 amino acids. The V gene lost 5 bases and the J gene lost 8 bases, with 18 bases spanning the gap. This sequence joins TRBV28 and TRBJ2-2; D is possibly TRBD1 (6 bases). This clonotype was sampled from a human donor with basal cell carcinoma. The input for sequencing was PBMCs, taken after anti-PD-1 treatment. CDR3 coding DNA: TGTGCCAGCAGTCAAAACGGACAGTTTTCGGGGGAGCTGTTTTTT. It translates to CASSQNGQFSGELFF. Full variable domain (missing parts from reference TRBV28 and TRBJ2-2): DVKVTQSSRYLVKRTGEKVFLECVQDMDHENMFWYRQDPGLGLRLIYFSYDVKMKEKGDIPEGYSVSREKKERFSLILESASTNQTSMYLCASSQNGQFSGELFFGEGSRLTVL.